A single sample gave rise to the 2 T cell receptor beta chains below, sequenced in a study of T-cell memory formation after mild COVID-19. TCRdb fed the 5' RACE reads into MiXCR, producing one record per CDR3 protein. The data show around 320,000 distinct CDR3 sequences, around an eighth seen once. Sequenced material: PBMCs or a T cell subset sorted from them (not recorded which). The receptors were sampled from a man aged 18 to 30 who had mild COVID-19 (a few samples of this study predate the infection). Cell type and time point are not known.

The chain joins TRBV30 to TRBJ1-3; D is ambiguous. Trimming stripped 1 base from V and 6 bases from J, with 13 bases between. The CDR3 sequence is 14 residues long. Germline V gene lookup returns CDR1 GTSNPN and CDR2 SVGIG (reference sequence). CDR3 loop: CAWSGIFEENTIYF. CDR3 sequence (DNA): TGTGCCTGGAGTGGGATATTCGAGGAAAACACCATATATTTT.

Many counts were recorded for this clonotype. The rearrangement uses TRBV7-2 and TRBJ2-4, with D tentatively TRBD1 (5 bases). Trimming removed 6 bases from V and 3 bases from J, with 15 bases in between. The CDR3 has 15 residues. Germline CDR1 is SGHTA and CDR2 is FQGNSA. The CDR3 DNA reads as TGTGCCAGCAGTGCTCAAACAGGCTTCAAAAACATTCAGTACTTC. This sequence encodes CASSAQTGFKNIQYF.